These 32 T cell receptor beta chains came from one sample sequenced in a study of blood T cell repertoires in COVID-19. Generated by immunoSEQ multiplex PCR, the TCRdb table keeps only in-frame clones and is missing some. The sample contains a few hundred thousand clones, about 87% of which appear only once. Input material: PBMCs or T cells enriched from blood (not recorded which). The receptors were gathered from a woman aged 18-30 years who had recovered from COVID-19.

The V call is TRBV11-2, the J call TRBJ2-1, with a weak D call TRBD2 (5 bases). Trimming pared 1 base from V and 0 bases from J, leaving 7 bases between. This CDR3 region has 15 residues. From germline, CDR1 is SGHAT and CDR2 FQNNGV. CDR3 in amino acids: CASSLGTSSYNEQFF. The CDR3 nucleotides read TGTGCCAGCAGCTTAGGGACTTCCTCCTACAATGAGCAGTTCTTC. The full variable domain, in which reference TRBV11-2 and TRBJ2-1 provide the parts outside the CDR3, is EAGVAQSPRYKIIEKRQSVAFWCNPISGHATLYWYQQILGQGPKLLIQFQNNGVVDDSQLPKDRFSAERLKGVDSTLKIQPAKLEDSAVYLCASSLGTSSYNEQFFGPGTRLTVL.

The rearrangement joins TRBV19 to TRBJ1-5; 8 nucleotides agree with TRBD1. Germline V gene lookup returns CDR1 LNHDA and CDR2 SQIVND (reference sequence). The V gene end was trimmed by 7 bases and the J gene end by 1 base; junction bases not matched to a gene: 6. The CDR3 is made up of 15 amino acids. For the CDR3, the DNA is TGTGCCAGTACTCAAGACAGGGGAAGCAATCAGCCCCAGCATTTT. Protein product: CASTQDRGSNQPQHF.

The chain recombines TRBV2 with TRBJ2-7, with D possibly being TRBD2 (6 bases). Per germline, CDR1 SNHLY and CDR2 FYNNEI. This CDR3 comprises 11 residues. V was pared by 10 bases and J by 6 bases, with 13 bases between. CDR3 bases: TGTGCCACTAAAAAGGAGGGCGAGCAGTACTTC. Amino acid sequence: CATKKEGEQYF. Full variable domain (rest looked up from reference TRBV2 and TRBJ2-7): EPEVTQTPSHQVTQMGQEVILRCVPISNHLYFYWYRQILGQKVEFLVSFYNNEISEKSEIFDDQFSVERPDGSNFTLKIRSTKLEDSAMYFCATKKEGEQYFGPGTRLTVT.

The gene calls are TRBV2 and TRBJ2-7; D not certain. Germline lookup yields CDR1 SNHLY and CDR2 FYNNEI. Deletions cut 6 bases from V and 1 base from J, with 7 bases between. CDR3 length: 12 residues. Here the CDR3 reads CASRTASYEQYF. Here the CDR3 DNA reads TGTGCCAGCAGGACTGCTTCCTACGAGCAGTACTTC.

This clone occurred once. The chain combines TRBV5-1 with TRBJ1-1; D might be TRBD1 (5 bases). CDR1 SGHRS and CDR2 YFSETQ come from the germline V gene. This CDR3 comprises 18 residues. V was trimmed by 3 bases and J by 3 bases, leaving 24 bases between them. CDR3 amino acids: CASSSGVTGLLEDTEAFF. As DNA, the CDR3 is TGCGCCAGCAGCTCGGGGGTTACGGGGCTTCTGGAGGACACTGAAGCTTTCTTT.

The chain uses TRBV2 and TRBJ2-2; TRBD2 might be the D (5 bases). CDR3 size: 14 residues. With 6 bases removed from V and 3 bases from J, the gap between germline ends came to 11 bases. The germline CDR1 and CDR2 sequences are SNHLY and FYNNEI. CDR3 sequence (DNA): TGTGCCAGCAGACTAGTTGGGGACACCGGGGAGCTGTTTTTT. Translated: CASRLVGDTGELFF.

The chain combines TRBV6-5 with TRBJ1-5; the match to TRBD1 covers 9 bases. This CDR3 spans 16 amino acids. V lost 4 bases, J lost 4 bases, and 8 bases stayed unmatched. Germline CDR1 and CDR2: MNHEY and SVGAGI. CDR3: CASSLEPGQGNQPQHF. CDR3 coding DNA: TGTGCCAGCAGTTTAGAACCGGGACAGGGTAATCAGCCCCAGCATTTT.

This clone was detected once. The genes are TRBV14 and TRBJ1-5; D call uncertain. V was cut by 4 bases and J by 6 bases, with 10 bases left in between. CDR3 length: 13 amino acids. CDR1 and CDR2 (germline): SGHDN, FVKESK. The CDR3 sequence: CASSPGGGQPQHF. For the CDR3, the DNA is TGTGCCAGCAGCCCAGGAGGAGGTCAGCCCCAGCATTTT.

CDR3: CAWSRGERGSTDTQYF. In DNA form, the CDR3 reads TGTGCCTGGAGCAGAGGGGAGCGGGGGAGCACAGATACGCAGTATTTT. The chain links TRBV30 to TRBJ2-3; 8 positions agree with TRBD2. Germline values: CDR1 GTSNPN, CDR2 SVGIG (reference sequence). V lost 3 bases and J lost 0; bases outside the gene matches: 8. The CDR3 extends over 16 amino acids. The entire variable domain, with the rest obtained from reference TRBV30 and TRBJ2-3, is as follows: SQTIHQWPATLVQPVGSPLSLECTVEGTSNPNLYWYRQAAGRGLQLLFYSVGIGQISSEVPQNLSASRPQDRQFILSSKKLLLSDSGFYLCAWSRGERGSTDTQYFGPGTRLTVL.

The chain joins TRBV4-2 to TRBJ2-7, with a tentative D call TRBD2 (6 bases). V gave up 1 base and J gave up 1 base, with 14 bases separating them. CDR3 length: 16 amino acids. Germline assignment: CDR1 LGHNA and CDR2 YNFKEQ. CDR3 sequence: CASSQGTTYTSYEQYF. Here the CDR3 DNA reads TGTGCCAGCAGCCAAGGGACTACCTATACTTCCTACGAGCAGTACTTC.

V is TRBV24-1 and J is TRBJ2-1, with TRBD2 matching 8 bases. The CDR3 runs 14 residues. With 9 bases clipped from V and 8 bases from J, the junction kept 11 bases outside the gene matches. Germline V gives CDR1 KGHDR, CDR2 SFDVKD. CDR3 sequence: CATGGQPAGDEQFF. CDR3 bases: TGTGCCACCGGGGGCCAACCAGCGGGAGATGAGCAGTTCTTC.

The CDR3 reads CATRTGGTTEAFF. The CDR3 nucleotides are TGCGCCACCCGGACGGGGGGTACGACTGAAGCTTTCTTT. The chain combines TRBV5-1 with TRBJ1-1, with a possible D match to TRBD1 (5 bases). The CDR3 contains 13 residues. The ends were cut back, 9 bases at V and 5 bases at J, with 17 bases in the middle. Germline CDR1 SGHRS, CDR2 YFSETQ.

The CDR3 nucleotides read TGTGCCAGCAGCTTAGCCGGGGAAGGGCCCCAGCATTTT. Its protein is CASSLAGEGPQHF. The chain is built from TRBV7-8 and TRBJ1-5; D is unresolved. Germline CDR1 SGHVS, CDR2 FQNEAQ. V lost 0 bases to trimming and J lost 9 bases, with 9 bases between them. The CDR3 is 13 residues long. The variable domain in full, completed from reference TRBV7-8 and TRBJ1-5, reads GAGVSQSPRYKVAKRGQDVALRCDPISGHVSLFWYQQALGQGPEFLTYFQNEAQLDKSGLPSDRFFAERPEGSVSTLKIQRTQQEDSAVYLCASSLAGEGPQHFGDGTRLSIL.

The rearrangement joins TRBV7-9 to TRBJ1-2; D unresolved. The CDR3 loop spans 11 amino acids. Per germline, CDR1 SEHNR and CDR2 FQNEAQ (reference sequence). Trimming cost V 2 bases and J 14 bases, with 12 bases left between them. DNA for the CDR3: TGTGCCAGCAGCTTAAGCGTTGACCAGACCTTC. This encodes CASSLSVDQTF.

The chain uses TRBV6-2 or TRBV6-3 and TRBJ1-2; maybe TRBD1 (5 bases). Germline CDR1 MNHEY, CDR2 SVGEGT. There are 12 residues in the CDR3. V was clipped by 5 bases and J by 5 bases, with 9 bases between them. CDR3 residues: CASSQGRYGYTF. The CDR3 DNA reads TGTGCCAGCAGTCAGGGTCGGTATGGCTACACCTTC.

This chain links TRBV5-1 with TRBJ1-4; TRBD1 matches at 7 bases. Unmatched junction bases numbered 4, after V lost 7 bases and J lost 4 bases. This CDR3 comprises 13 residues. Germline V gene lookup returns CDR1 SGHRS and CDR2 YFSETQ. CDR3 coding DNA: TGCGCCAGCCAGGGACAGCTTAATGAAAAACTGTTTTTT. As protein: CASQGQLNEKLFF.

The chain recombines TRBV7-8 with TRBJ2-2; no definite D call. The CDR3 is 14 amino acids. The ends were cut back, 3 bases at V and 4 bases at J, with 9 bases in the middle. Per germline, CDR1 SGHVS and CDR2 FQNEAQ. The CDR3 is CASSFMAGTGELFF. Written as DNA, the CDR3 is TGTGCCAGCAGCTTCATGGCAGGCACCGGGGAGCTGTTTTTT.

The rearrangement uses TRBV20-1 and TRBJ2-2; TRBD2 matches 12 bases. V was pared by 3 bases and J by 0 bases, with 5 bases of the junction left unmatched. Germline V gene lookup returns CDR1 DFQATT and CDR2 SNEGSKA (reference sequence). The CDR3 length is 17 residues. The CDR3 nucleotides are TGCAGTGCTAGTAAACTAGCGGGAGGACCGAACACCGGGGAGCTGTTTTTT. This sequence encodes CSASKLAGGPNTGELFF.

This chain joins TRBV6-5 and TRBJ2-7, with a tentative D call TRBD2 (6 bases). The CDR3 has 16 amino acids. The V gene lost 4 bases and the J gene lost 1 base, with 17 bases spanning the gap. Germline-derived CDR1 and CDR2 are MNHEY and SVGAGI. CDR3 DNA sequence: TGTGCCAGCAGTTTCCTGCGCGGGAAGGGTTCCTACGAGCAGTACTTC. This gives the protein CASSFLRGKGSYEQYF.

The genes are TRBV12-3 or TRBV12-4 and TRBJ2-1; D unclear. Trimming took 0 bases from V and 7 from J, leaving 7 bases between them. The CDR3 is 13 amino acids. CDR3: CASSLAGLNEQFF. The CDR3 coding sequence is TGTGCCAGCAGTTTAGCCGGTTTGAATGAGCAGTTCTTC.

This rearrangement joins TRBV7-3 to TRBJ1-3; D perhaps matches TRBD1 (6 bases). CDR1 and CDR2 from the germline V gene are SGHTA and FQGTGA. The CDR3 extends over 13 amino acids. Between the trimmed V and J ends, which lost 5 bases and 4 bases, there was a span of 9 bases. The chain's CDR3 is CASSLDRGNTIYF. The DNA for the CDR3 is TGTGCCAGCAGCCTTGACAGGGGAAACACCATATATTTT.

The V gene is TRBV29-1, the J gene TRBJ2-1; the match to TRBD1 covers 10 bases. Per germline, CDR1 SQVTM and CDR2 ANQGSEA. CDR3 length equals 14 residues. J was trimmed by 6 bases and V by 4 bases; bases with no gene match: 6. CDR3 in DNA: TGCAGCGTTGTTCGGACAGGGGGACTCAATGAGCAGTTCTTC. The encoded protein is CSVVRTGGLNEQFF.

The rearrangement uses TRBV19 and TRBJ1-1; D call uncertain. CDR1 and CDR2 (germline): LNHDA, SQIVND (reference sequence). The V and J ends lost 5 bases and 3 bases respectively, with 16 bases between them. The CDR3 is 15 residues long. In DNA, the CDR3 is TGTGCCAGTAGTTCACGGGGTCCCTTGGACACTGAAGCTTTCTTT. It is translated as CASSSRGPLDTEAFF.

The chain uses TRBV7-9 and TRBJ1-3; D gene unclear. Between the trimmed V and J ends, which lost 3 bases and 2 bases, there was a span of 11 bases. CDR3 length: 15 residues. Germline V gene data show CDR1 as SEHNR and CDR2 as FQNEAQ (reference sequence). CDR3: CASSLSVVAGNTIYF. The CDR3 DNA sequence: TGTGCCAGCAGCTTGTCGGTGGTGGCTGGAAACACCATATATTTT.

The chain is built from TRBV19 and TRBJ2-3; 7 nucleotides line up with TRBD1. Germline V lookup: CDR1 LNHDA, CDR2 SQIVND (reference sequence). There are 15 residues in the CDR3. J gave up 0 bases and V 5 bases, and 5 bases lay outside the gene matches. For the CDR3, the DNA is TGTGCCAGTAGTCACGACAGGGCGAGCACAGATACGCAGTATTTT. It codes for CASSHDRASTDTQYF.

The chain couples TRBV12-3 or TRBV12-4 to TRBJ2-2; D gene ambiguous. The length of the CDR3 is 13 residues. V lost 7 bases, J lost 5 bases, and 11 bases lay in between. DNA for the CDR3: TGTGCCAGCACCCTCCCCCGGACCGGGGAGCTGTTTTTT. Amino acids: CASTLPRTGELFF.

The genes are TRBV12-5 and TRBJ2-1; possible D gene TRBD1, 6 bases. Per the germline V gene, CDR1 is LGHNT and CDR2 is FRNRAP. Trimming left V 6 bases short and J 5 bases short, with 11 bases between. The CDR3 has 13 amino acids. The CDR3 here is CASGLDRNNEQFF. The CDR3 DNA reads TGTGCTAGTGGACTGGACAGAAACAATGAGCAGTTCTTC.

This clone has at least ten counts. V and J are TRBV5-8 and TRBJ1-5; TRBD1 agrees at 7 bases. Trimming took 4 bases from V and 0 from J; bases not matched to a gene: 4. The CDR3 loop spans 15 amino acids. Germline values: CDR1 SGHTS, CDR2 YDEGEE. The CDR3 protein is CASSIQGFSNQPQHF. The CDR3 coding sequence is TGTGCCAGCAGCATACAGGGGTTTAGCAATCAGCCCCAGCATTTT.

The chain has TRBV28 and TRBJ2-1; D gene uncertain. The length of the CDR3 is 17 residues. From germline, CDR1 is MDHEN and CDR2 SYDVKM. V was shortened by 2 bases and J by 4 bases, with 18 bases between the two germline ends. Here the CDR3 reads CASSLPYGQIGYNEQFF. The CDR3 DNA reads TGTGCCAGCAGTTTACCCTATGGGCAGATCGGATACAATGAGCAGTTCTTC. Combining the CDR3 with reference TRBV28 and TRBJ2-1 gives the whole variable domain DVKVTQSSRYLVKRTGEKVFLECVQDMDHENMFWYRQDPGLGLRLIYFSYDVKMKEKGDIPEGYSVSREKKERFSLILESASTNQTSMYLCASSLPYGQIGYNEQFFGPGTRLTVL.

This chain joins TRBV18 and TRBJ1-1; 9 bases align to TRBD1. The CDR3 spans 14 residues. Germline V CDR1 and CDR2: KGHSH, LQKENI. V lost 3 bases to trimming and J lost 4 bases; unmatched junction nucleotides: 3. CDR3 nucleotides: TGTGCCAGCTCACCCGGGACAGGGCGCACTGAAGCTTTCTTT. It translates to CASSPGTGRTEAFF.

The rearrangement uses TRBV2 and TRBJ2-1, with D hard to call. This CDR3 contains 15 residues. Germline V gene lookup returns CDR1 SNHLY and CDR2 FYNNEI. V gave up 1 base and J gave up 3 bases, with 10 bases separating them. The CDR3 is CASSEVVSLYNEQFF. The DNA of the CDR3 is TGTGCCAGCAGTGAAGTGGTTAGCCTCTACAATGAGCAGTTCTTC.

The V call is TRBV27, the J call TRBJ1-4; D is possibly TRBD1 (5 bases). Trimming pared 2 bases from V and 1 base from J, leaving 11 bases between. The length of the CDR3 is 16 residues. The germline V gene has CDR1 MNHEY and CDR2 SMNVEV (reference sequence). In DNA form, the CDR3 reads TGTGCCAGCAGTTTAGGGGGGGGTGGAACTAATGAAAAACTGTTTTTT. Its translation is CASSLGGGGTNEKLFF.